The T cell receptor (beta chain) under discussion was sequenced for a study of shared clonotypes between healthy human individuals. Per germline, CDR1 SGHRS and CDR2 YFSETQ. This CDR3 region has 14 residues. V shed 4 bases and J 3 bases; nucleotides not matched to a gene: 5. Comment on this clone: Its antigen is unidentified.

The authors ran the assay at deep level. Assay used: immunoSEQ multiplex PCR; TCRdb lists only in-frame clones, some missing. The sample includes roughly 640,000 clones, roughly 97% seen only once; the top ten take around 0.057%. Study-level results: For sorted subsets, rarefaction showed incomplete sequencing despite large depth.

This TCR was sampled from a woman in her thirties in good health. The genes are TRBV5-1 and TRBJ2-3; the match to TRBD1 covers 7 bases. The sequenced sample consisted of naive CD4+ T cells sorted from blood. Specified subset: CD45RA+ positively selected. CDR3 bases: TGCGCCAGCAGCCCCGACAGGGTTACAGATACGCAGTATTTT. Amino acid sequence: CASSPDRVTDTQYF. Full variable domain (rest looked up from reference TRBV5-1 and TRBJ2-3): KAGVTQTPRYLIKTRGQQVTLSCSPISGHRSVSWYQQTPGQGLQFLFEYFSETQRNKGNFPGRFSGRQFSNSRSEMNVSTLELGDSALYLCASSPDRVTDTQYFGPGTRLTVL.